A selection of T cell receptor beta chains follows, all from one sample in a study of blood T cell repertoires in COVID-19. Libraries were prepared by immunoSEQ multiplex PCR; TCRdb keeps only in-frame clonotypes and omits some of them. The table lists 45,000 or so clones, about 70% of them singletons. Sequencing used peripheral blood. The receptor set was obtained from a man older than 75 with acute or convalescent COVID-19. The CDR3 runs from the conserved cysteine through the conserved F or W. The D gene is left open where the match is weak. Clone size is shown for a subset of rows, as once, few, many or a class of expanded clone.

J | V | D | size | CDR3 | DNA
TRBJ2-5 | TRBV7-2 | TRBD1 | once | CASSSKDRGVGETQYF | TGTGCCAGCAGCTCCAAGGACAGGGGGGTTGGAGAGACCCAGTACTTC
TRBJ2-1 | TRBV7-2 | NA | NA | CASSPSPRLEQNEQFF | TGTGCCAGCAGCCCAAGCCCGCGACTAGAGCAAAATGAGCAGTTCTTC
TRBJ2-3 | TRBV28 | TRBD2 | few | CASSWGLAGVDTQYF | TGTGCCAGCAGTTGGGGACTAGCGGGAGTAGATACGCAGTATTTT
TRBJ1-2 | TRBV28 | TRBD1 | NA | CATLQGNYGYTF | TGTGCCACATTACAGGGGAACTATGGCTACACCTTC
TRBJ2-1 | TRBV28 | NA | NA | CASSPAGQNNEQFF | TGTGCCAGCAGCCCTGCGGGGCAGAACAATGAGCAGTTCTTC
TRBJ1-2 | TRBV19 | NA | many | CASQWRYNYGYTF | TGTGCCAGCCAATGGCGGTATAACTATGGCTACACCTTC
TRBJ1-6 | TRBV3-1/TRBV3-2 | NA | NA | CASQFPGSPLHF | TGTGCCAGCCAGTTCCCGGGATCACCCCTCCACTTT
TRBJ1-3 | TRBV27 | NA | few | CASSLSPPYSGNTIYF | TGTGCCAGCAGTTTATCCCCCCCCTACTCTGGAAACACCATATATTTT
TRBJ2-2 | TRBV28 | NA | NA | CASSLYSSNTGELFF | TGTGCCAGCAGTTTATACAGCTCGAACACCGGGGAGCTGTTTTTT
TRBJ2-1 | TRBV10-3 | NA | few | CAISELISQGEQFF | TGTGCCATCAGTGAGTTAATTTCCCAGGGGGAGCAGTTCTTC
TRBJ1-6 | TRBV2 | NA | few | CASRADLDNSPLHF | TGTGCCAGCAGGGCAGACTTGGATAATTCACCCCTCCACTTT
TRBJ2-1 | TRBV9 | TRBD2 | NA | CASSPAAGEAGEQFF | TGTGCCAGCAGCCCTGCAGCGGGGGAGGCCGGTGAGCAGTTCTTC
TRBJ1-1 | TRBV6-2/TRBV6-3 | TRBD1 | once | CASSRDRVSTEAFF | TGTGCCAGCAGTAGGGACAGGGTAAGCACTGAAGCTTTCTTT
TRBJ2-3 | TRBV5-4 | TRBD2 | few | CASSLGTSGSTDTQYF | TGTGCCAGCAGCTTAGGGACTAGCGGAAGCACAGATACGCAGTATTTT
TRBJ2-2 | TRBV19 | TRBD1 | NA | CASSNQGARTGELFF | TGTGCCAGTAGTAACCAGGGGGCGCGGACCGGGGAGCTGTTTTTT
TRBJ2-3 | TRBV7-3 | TRBD2 | NA | CASSLTGTSGGTDTQYF | TGTGCCAGCAGCTTAACTGGGACTAGCGGGGGCACAGATACGCAGTATTTT
TRBJ1-5 | TRBV28 | NA | NA | CASRSNSNQPQHF | TGTGCCAGCCGGAGTAATAGCAATCAGCCCCAGCATTTT
TRBJ2-7 | TRBV28 | NA | NA | CASRSSGPYEQYF | TGTGCCAGCAGGTCGAGCGGACCCTACGAGCAGTACTTC
TRBJ2-1 | TRBV30 | TRBD2 | NA | CAWTRTSGNNEQFF | TGTGCCTGGACCCGGACTAGCGGCAACAATGAGCAGTTCTTC
TRBJ2-5 | TRBV5-1 | TRBD2 | NA | CASSSTGTTQETQYF | TGCGCCAGCAGTTCCACCGGGACTACCCAAGAGACCCAGTACTTC
TRBJ2-7 | TRBV27 | TRBD1 | once | CASSLQGQGEQYF | TGTGCCAGCAGTTTACAGGGACAGGGCGAGCAGTACTTC
TRBJ2-1 | TRBV28 | TRBD2 | NA | CASRGTSGIEQFF | TGTGCCAGTCGCGGGACTAGCGGGATCGAGCAGTTCTTC
TRBJ2-1 | TRBV7-9 | TRBD2 | NA | CASSFGTSGSKYNEQFF | TGTGCCAGCAGCTTCGGGACTAGCGGGAGTAAATACAATGAGCAGTTCTTC
TRBJ2-5 | TRBV6-5 | NA | NA | CASSRLPGETQYF | TGTGCCAGCAGTCGACTCCCCGGGGAGACCCAGTACTTC
TRBJ2-7 | TRBV9 | TRBD1 | NA | CASSPRGTGVHEQYF | TGTGCCAGCAGCCCCCGTGGGACAGGGGTCCACGAGCAGTACTTC
TRBJ2-1 | TRBV28 | NA | NA | CASSLGLGEQFF | TGTGCCAGCAGTTTAGGCCTCGGGGAGCAGTTCTTC
TRBJ2-7 | TRBV6-2/TRBV6-3 | TRBD2 | NA | CASSYSFAGGYEQYF | TGTGCCAGCAGTTACTCGTTTGCGGGGGGTTATGAGCAGTACTTC
TRBJ2-2 | TRBV9 | NA | few | CASSASNTGELFF | TGTGCCAGCAGCGCGTCGAACACCGGGGAGCTGTTTTTT
TRBJ1-6 | TRBV18 | NA | NA | CASSRREGSSPLHF | TGTGCCAGCTCCCGCCGGGAGGGTAGCTCACCCCTCCACTTT
TRBJ2-1 | TRBV5-1 | NA | NA | CASSLVDSTYNEQFF | TGCGCCAGCAGCTTGGTGGACTCCACCTACAATGAGCAGTTCTTC
TRBJ2-7 | TRBV5-1 | TRBD2 | NA | CASSLSGGRGSYEQYF | TGCGCCAGCAGCTTGAGTGGCGGGAGAGGGTCCTACGAGCAGTACTTC
TRBJ1-3 | TRBV18 | NA | NA | CASSLRQRNSGNTIYF | TGTGCCAGCTCATTGCGACAGCGCAACTCTGGAAACACCATATATTTT
TRBJ2-1 | TRBV9 | TRBD2 | few | CASSPGGTSGNEQFF | TGTGCCAGCAGCCCAGGTGGGACTAGCGGGAATGAGCAGTTCTTC
TRBJ2-1 | TRBV9 | TRBD2 | NA | CASSESGTRWDNEQFF | TGTGCCAGCAGCGAATCCGGGACTAGATGGGACAATGAGCAGTTCTTC
TRBJ2-3 | TRBV9 | TRBD1 | few | CASSASQGVTDTQYF | TGTGCCAGCAGCGCATCACAGGGGGTAACAGATACGCAGTATTTT
TRBJ2-3 | TRBV4-1 | TRBD2 | NA | CASSRGLAKGPSTDTQYF | TGCGCCAGCAGCCGGGGACTAGCGAAAGGTCCTAGCACAGATACGCAGTATTTT
TRBJ2-4 | TRBV20-1 | NA | NA | CSARERHIQYF | TGCAGTGCTAGAGAGAGGCACATTCAGTACTTC
TRBJ2-5 | TRBV28 | NA | NA | CASSSETQYF | TGTGCCAGCAGTTCGGAGACCCAGTACTTC
TRBJ2-1 | TRBV12-3/TRBV12-4 | TRBD2 | medium-sized | CASSLRGGEQFF | TGTGCCAGCAGTTTACGGGGGGGTGAGCAGTTCTTC
TRBJ2-3 | TRBV28 | TRBD2 | NA | CASRAGTSGKNTQYF | TGTGCCAGCAGGGCCGGGACTAGCGGGAAGAATACGCAGTATTTT